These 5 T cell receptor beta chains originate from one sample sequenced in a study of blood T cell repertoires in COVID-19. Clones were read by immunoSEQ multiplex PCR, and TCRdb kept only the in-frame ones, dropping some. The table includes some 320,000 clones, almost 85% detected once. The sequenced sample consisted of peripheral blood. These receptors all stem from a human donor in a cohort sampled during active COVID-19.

The CDR3 reads CASSLAFGNTIYF. The CDR3 bases are TGTGCCAGCAGCTTAGCGTTTGGAAACACCATATATTTT. The chain joins TRBV11-3 to TRBJ1-3; D call uncertain. The CDR3 is 13 amino acids. V was shortened by 1 base and J by 3 bases, with 4 bases between the two germline ends. From germline, CDR1 is SGHNT and CDR2 YENEEA.

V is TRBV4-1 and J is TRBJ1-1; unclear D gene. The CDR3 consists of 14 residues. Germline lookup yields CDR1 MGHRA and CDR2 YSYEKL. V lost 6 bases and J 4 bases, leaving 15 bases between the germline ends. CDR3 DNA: TGCGCCAGCAGGAACACGGGAGGGAGCACTGAAGCTTTCTTT. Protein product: CASRNTGGSTEAFF.

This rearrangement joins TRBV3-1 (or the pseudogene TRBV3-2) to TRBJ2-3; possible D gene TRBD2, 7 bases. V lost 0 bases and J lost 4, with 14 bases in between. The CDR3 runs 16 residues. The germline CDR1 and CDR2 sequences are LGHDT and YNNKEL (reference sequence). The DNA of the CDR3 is TGTGCCAGCAGCCAAGATACCGGGGGGCACGCAGATACGCAGTATTTT. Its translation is CASSQDTGGHADTQYF.

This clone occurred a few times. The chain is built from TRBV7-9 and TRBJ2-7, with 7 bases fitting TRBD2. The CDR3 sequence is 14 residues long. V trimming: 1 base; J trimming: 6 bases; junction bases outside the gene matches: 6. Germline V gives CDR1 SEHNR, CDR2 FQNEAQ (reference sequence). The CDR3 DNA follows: TGTGCCAGCAGCTTAGATAGGACTAGTCCCGAGCAGTACTTC. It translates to CASSLDRTSPEQYF. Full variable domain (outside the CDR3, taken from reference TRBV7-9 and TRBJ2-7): DTGVSQNPRHKITKRGQNVTFRCDPISEHNRLYWYRQTLGQGPEFLTYFQNEAQLEKSRLLSDRFSAERPKGSFSTLEIQRTEQGDSAMYLCASSLDRTSPEQYFGPGTRLTVT.

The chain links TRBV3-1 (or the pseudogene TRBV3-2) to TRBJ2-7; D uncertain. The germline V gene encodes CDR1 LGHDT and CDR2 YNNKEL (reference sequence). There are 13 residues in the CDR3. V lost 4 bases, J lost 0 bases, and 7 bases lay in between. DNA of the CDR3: TGTGCCAGCAGCCTCCGTAACTCCTACGAGCAGTACTTC. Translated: CASSLRNSYEQYF.